This T cell receptor beta chain was captured in a study of CD8+CD57+ T cells in acquired aplastic anemia. Patients sequenced had flow cytometry evidence of CD8+CD57+ cell expansion. This clonotype was picked up many times. CDR3 and TCR beta VDJ profiling relied on genomic DNA as the template. TCRdb re-analysed the reads in MiXCR, keeping a single row per CDR3 protein. The sample lists around 180,000 distinct CDR3 sequences; approximately 52% were seen once. The specimen was sorted CD4+, CD8+, or CD8+CD57+ T cells (not recorded which) from PBMCs. The TCR comes from a human donor with aplastic anemia.

The DNA for the CDR3 is TGTGCCAGCAGTGAAGGGTTAGTGGCCTATGGCTACACCTTC. Translating it yields CASSEGLVAYGYTF. The chain combines TRBV2 with TRBJ1-2; no clear D. Germline loops: CDR1 SNHLY, CDR2 FYNNEI. This CDR3 comprises 14 residues. The V end was cut by 1 base, the J end by 4 bases, with 10 bases between.